A single sample gave rise to the 21 T cell receptor beta chains below, sequenced in a study of control samples from healthy donors and cancer patients. The repertoire was sequenced with immunoSEQ multiplex PCR; TCRdb's copy has only in-frame clones and lacks some. The data contain 120,000 or so clones, about 95% of them seen just once; the ten biggest clones take up 3.6%. The sequenced sample consisted of blood. Receptors originate from a man under 40 in good health.

The gene calls are TRBV18 and TRBJ2-5; D remains unclear. The CDR3 has 13 residues. V lost 2 bases and J lost 5, with 9 bases in between. Germline assignment: CDR1 KGHSH and CDR2 LQKENI. CDR3: CASSPNSLETQYF. CDR3 DNA sequence: TGTGCCAGCTCACCAAATTCTCTTGAGACCCAGTACTTC.

CDR3 sequence: CASSQEGYPLQETQYF. CDR3 sequence (DNA): TGTGCCAGCAGCCAAGAGGGCTACCCCCTACAAGAGACCCAGTACTTC. J is TRBJ2-5 and V is TRBV4-2; no clear D gene. V shed 0 bases and J shed 2 bases, with 13 bases lying between them. Germline assignment: CDR1 LGHNA and CDR2 YNFKEQ. This CDR3 has 16 residues.

The chain recombines TRBV5-6 with TRBJ1-1, with 7 positions matching TRBD1. V lost 3 bases and J lost 6; bases outside the gene matches: 5. This CDR3 has 13 amino acids. Germline V gene lookup returns CDR1 SGHDT and CDR2 YYEEEE. The CDR3 DNA reads as TGTGCCAGCAGCTACCCTGACAGGGCTGAAGCTTTCTTT. Amino acids: CASSYPDRAEAFF.

V and J are TRBV3-1 (or the pseudogene TRBV3-2) and TRBJ2-2, with 8 bases fitting TRBD2. The CDR3 length is 17 residues. J lost 6 bases, V lost 4 bases, and 13 bases had no gene match. Germline values: CDR1 LGHDT, CDR2 YNNKEL (reference sequence). DNA of the CDR3: TGTGCCAGCAGCCCAATTATAGCGGGGAGATGCTCCGGGGAGCTGTTTTTT. It translates to CASSPIIAGRCSGELFF.

The chain has TRBV6-6 and TRBJ1-4; 9 bases fit TRBD1. Germline CDR1 is MNHNY and CDR2 is SVGAGI (reference sequence). V was clipped by 6 bases and J by 7 bases; unmatched bases: 6. The CDR3 is 14 residues long. The CDR3 region is CASRRGQGFEKLFF. The CDR3 region has the DNA TGTGCCAGCAGGCGGGGACAGGGTTTTGAAAAACTGTTTTTT.

V gene TRBV6-5 combines with J gene TRBJ2-7; D gene unclear. CDR3 length: 13 residues. Germline V gene data show CDR1 as MNHEY and CDR2 as SVGAGI. Between the trimmed V and J ends, which lost 7 bases and 2 bases, there was a span of 12 bases. CDR3 region: CASTDGSTYEQYF. CDR3 coding DNA: TGTGCCAGCACCGACGGAAGTACCTACGAGCAGTACTTC.

The rearrangement joins TRBV28 to TRBJ2-7, with 11 bases matching TRBD1. J was trimmed by 7 bases and V by 8 bases; bases with no gene match: 10. Germline-derived CDR1 and CDR2 are MDHEN and SYDVKM. The CDR3 is 14 residues long. CDR3 amino acids: CASRMGQGVGEQYF. In DNA, the CDR3 is TGTGCCAGCCGAATGGGACAGGGGGTAGGAGAGCAGTACTTC.

As to this clone: Mismatch with germline at one junction end may stem from a read error. The V call is TRBV28, the J call TRBJ2-6; the match to TRBD2 covers 7 bases. Per the germline V gene, CDR1 is MDHEN and CDR2 is SYDVKM. The CDR3 covers 15 residues. Here the CDR3 DNA reads TGTGCCAGCACTTTAGCGGGCTCTGGGGCCAACGTCCTGACTTTC. This gives the protein CASTLAGSGANVLTF. Full variable domain (rest looked up from reference TRBV28 and TRBJ2-6): DVKVTQSSRYLVKRTGEKVFLECVQDMDHENMFWYRQDPGLGLRLIYFSYDVKMKEKGDIPEGYSVSREKKERFSLILESASTNQTSMYLCASTLAGSGANVLTFGAGSRLTVL.

The chain carries TRBV6-6 and TRBJ2-3; D may be TRBD1 or TRBD2 (6 bases each). CDR3 length: 15 amino acids. Trimming pared 8 bases from V and 9 bases from J, leaving 24 bases between. Germline CDR1 MNHNY, CDR2 SVGAGI (reference sequence). This CDR3 is CASRGGVGGLRTQYF. The CDR3 DNA sequence: TGTGCCAGCCGGGGTGGAGTCGGGGGCCTAAGAACGCAGTATTTT.

The V call is TRBV19, the J call TRBJ1-1; TRBD1 aligns across 7 bases. Germline V lookup: CDR1 LNHDA, CDR2 SQIVND (reference sequence). V was clipped by 3 bases and J by 5 bases; unmatched bases: 6. The CDR3 extends over 14 amino acids. CDR3 sequence: CASSITGENTEAFF. The CDR3 DNA is TGTGCCAGTAGTATTACAGGGGAGAATACTGAAGCTTTCTTT.

V usage is TRBV18 and J usage is TRBJ2-7; D perhaps matches TRBD1 (6 bases). Trimming pared 4 bases from V and 0 bases from J, leaving 10 bases between. CDR1 and CDR2 from the germline V gene are KGHSH and LQKENI. This CDR3 has 14 amino acids. The CDR3 DNA sequence: TGTGCCAGCTCACTTAGGACAGACTCCTACGAGCAGTACTTC. This encodes CASSLRTDSYEQYF.

The V gene is TRBV5-8, the J gene TRBJ1-2; a weak D match, TRBD1 (5 bases). Trimming removed 4 bases at V and 7 bases at J, with 8 bases between. CDR3 length: 11 residues. Germline V gene lookup returns CDR1 SGHTS and CDR2 YDEGEE. The CDR3 DNA reads as TGTGCCAGCAGCCCCGGGGCTGGCTACACCTTC. Amino acids: CASSPGAGYTF. The full variable domain, in which reference TRBV5-8 and TRBJ1-2 provide the parts outside the CDR3, is EAGVTQSPTHLIKTRGQQATLRCSPISGHTSVYWYQQALGLGLQFLLWYDEGEERNRGNFPPRFSGRQFPNYSSELNVNALELEDSALYLCASSPGAGYTFGSGTRLTVV.

The J gene is TRBJ1-6, the V gene TRBV28; TRBD1 might be the D (6 bases). CDR1 MDHEN and CDR2 SYDVKM come from the germline V gene. This CDR3 is built from 15 residues. V was clipped by 6 bases and J by 3 bases, with 12 bases between them. The CDR3 loop is CASRRDKGYNSPLHF. The CDR3 nucleotides read TGTGCCAGCAGGAGGGACAAGGGCTATAATTCACCCCTCCACTTT. Full variable domain (remainder filled in from reference TRBV28 and TRBJ1-6): DVKVTQSSRYLVKRTGEKVFLECVQDMDHENMFWYRQDPGLGLRLIYFSYDVKMKEKGDIPEGYSVSREKKERFSLILESASTNQTSMYLCASRRDKGYNSPLHFGNGTRLTVT.

The gene calls are TRBV7-9 and TRBJ2-2, with unresolved D. The CDR3 runs to 12 residues. The V gene lost 6 bases and the J gene lost 2 bases, with 4 bases spanning the gap. Per germline, CDR1 SEHNR and CDR2 FQNEAQ (reference sequence). The CDR3 DNA reads as TGTGCCAGCAGTCTAAACACCGGGGAGCTGTTTTTT. This sequence encodes CASSLNTGELFF.

The chain joins TRBV9 to TRBJ2-4; D unclear. The CDR3 totals 14 residues. V lost 2 bases and J 4 bases, leaving 10 bases between the germline ends. The germline V gene encodes CDR1 SGDLS and CDR2 YYNGEE. The CDR3 is CASSVDMEKNIQYF. In nucleotides, the CDR3 is TGTGCCAGCAGCGTTGACATGGAAAAAAACATTCAGTACTTC. Full variable domain (missing parts from reference TRBV9 and TRBJ2-4): DSGVTQTPKHLITATGQRVTLRCSPRSGDLSVYWYQQSLDQGLQFLIQYYNGEERAKGNILERFSAQQFPDLHSELNLSSLELGDSALYFCASSVDMEKNIQYFGAGTRLSVL.

This clone showed up just once. This rearrangement joins TRBV10-3 to TRBJ1-4; D gene ambiguous. With 6 bases removed from V and 0 bases from J, the gap between germline ends came to 8 bases. The CDR3 runs 14 residues. The germline V gene has CDR1 ENHRY and CDR2 SYGVKD. The CDR3 bases are TGTGCCATCAGAGAGGCTGCAACTAATGAAAAACTGTTTTTT. Protein product: CAIREAATNEKLFF.

V usage is TRBV19 and J usage is TRBJ2-1; D is undetermined. The CDR3 contains 13 residues. V dropped 3 bases and J dropped 4 bases, with 7 bases sitting between them. Germline values: CDR1 LNHDA, CDR2 SQIVND (reference sequence). CDR3 in amino acids: CASSMGRYNEQFF. The CDR3 DNA reads as TGTGCCAGTAGTATGGGCAGGTACAATGAGCAGTTCTTC.

The CDR3 DNA reads as TGTGCCAGCAGCCAAGACAGGCGGCTAGCGGGGAAAGAGACCCAGTACTTC. It is translated as CASSQDRRLAGKETQYF. V usage is TRBV3-1 (or the pseudogene TRBV3-2) and J usage is TRBJ2-5; 9 nucleotides match TRBD2. CDR3 length: 17 amino acids. Germline trimming cut 0 bases from V and 3 bases from J; bases unmatched to any gene: 8. Germline CDR1 reads LGHDT; CDR2 reads YNNKEL (reference sequence).

V and J are TRBV10-1 and TRBJ1-3; 7 bases are shared with TRBD1. The CDR3 has 15 amino acids. CDR1 and CDR2 from the germline V gene are WNHNN and SYGVQD (reference sequence). The V and J ends lost 6 bases and 0 bases, in that order; junction bases with no gene match: 5. As DNA, the CDR3 is TGCGCCAGCAGCGCGGACAGGTTCTCTGGAAACACCATATATTTT. Its translation: CASSADRFSGNTIYF.

V gene TRBV9 combines with J gene TRBJ1-4, with no clear D. Germline V gene data show CDR1 as SGDLS and CDR2 as YYNGEE. V lost 0 bases and J lost 5, with 5 bases in between. This CDR3 is built from 13 residues. CDR3 bases: TGTGCCAGCAGCGTAGGGCTGAATGAAAAACTGTTTTTT. It specifies CASSVGLNEKLFF.

The chain employs TRBV11-3 and TRBJ1-1, with D possibly matching TRBD1 (5 bases). Germline CDR1 is SGHNT and CDR2 is YENEEA. The CDR3 loop spans 14 amino acids. V shed 1 base and J shed 5 bases, with 11 bases lying between them. CDR3 residues: CASSLGGAGTEAFF. The CDR3 DNA sequence: TGTGCCAGCAGCTTAGGTGGGGCAGGAACTGAAGCTTTCTTT.